This is a list of T cell receptor beta chains from one sample in a study of cytomegalovirus exposure and HLA in healthy donors. Sequencing used immunoSEQ multiplex PCR; TCRdb keeps in-frame clones, though not all of them. This sample has about 140,000 clones; approximately 77% occur once, and the top ten carry 4.9%. Sample: PBMCs. The source of these receptors is a woman aged 45-65 years in good health and CMV-seronegative. Each CDR3 is given with its conserved first and last residue. Fields, in order: CDR3 protein, CDR3 DNA, J gene, D gene, V gene, clone size. A D gene is named only where the DNA matches it firmly. Size is omitted from some rows. Given values are once, few, many or a class for expanded clones.

cdr3_aa: CASSFYGGSGTQYF
cdr3_nt: TGTGCCAGCAGCTTCTATGGCGGGTCCGGGACCCAGTACTTC
j_call: TRBJ2-5
d_call: NA
v_call: TRBV11-2
clone_size: NA

cdr3_aa: CASSYWISGAGELFF
cdr3_nt: TGTGCCAGCAGTTACTGGATATCGGGGGCCGGGGAGCTGTTTTTT
j_call: TRBJ2-2
d_call: NA
v_call: TRBV6-5
clone_size: NA

cdr3_aa: CASSQVEQGVRTDTQYF
cdr3_nt: TGCGCCAGCAGCCAAGTAGAACAGGGGGTACGCACAGATACGCAGTATTTT
j_call: TRBJ2-3
d_call: TRBD1
v_call: TRBV4-1
clone_size: NA

cdr3_aa: CASSSAGPYSGNTIYF
cdr3_nt: TGTGCCAGCAGTTCGGCAGGGCCTTACTCTGGAAACACCATATATTTT
j_call: TRBJ1-3
d_call: NA
v_call: TRBV6-5
clone_size: NA

cdr3_aa: CASSQDLQRYEQYF
cdr3_nt: TGCGCCAGCAGCCAAGATCTTCAGCGTTACGAGCAGTACTTC
j_call: TRBJ2-7
d_call: NA
v_call: TRBV4-3
clone_size: NA

cdr3_aa: CASSSQTGGGETQYF
cdr3_nt: TGTGCCAGCAGCTCGCAGACAGGGGGGGGAGAGACCCAGTACTTC
j_call: TRBJ2-5
d_call: TRBD1
v_call: TRBV7-9
clone_size: NA

cdr3_aa: CAWSAQTGGYTF
cdr3_nt: TGTGCCTGGAGTGCCCAAACAGGGGGCTACACCTTC
j_call: TRBJ1-2
d_call: NA
v_call: TRBV30
clone_size: few

cdr3_aa: CASSYDRDQETQYF
cdr3_nt: TGTGCCAGCAGTTACGACAGGGATCAAGAGACCCAGTACTTC
j_call: TRBJ2-5
d_call: TRBD1
v_call: TRBV6-6
clone_size: NA

cdr3_aa: CASSLNTMNTEAFF
cdr3_nt: TGCGCCAGCAGCTTGAACACCATGAACACTGAAGCTTTCTTT
j_call: TRBJ1-1
d_call: NA
v_call: TRBV5-1
clone_size: NA

cdr3_aa: CASSLGSGITEAFF
cdr3_nt: TGTGCCAGCAGCTTGGGGTCGGGTATCACTGAAGCTTTCTTT
j_call: TRBJ1-1
d_call: NA
v_call: TRBV5-4
clone_size: NA

cdr3_aa: CASSLTPLRGGADTQYF
cdr3_nt: TGTGCCAGCAGCTTAACCCCCCTACGGGGGGGCGCAGATACGCAGTATTTT
j_call: TRBJ2-3
d_call: TRBD2
v_call: TRBV11-2
clone_size: NA

cdr3_aa: CASTRTPRDREYHGYTF
cdr3_nt: TGTGCCAGCACCCGAACCCCCCGGGACAGGGAATATCATGGCTACACCTTC
j_call: TRBJ1-2
d_call: TRBD1
v_call: TRBV7-9
clone_size: NA

cdr3_aa: CASSLAPGTGGGGYTF
cdr3_nt: TGCGCCAGCAGCTTGGCCCCCGGGACAGGGGGAGGTGGCTACACCTTC
j_call: TRBJ1-2
d_call: TRBD1
v_call: TRBV5-1
clone_size: NA

cdr3_aa: CASSLITGSLSSPLHF
cdr3_nt: TGTGCCAGCAGTTTAATTACGGGGTCCTTGAGTTCACCCCTCCACTTT
j_call: TRBJ1-6
d_call: NA
v_call: TRBV27
clone_size: NA

cdr3_aa: CAISSPRGDRSNTEAFF
cdr3_nt: TGTGCCATCAGTAGCCCTCGCGGGGACAGGTCTAACACTGAAGCTTTCTTT
j_call: TRBJ1-1
d_call: TRBD1
v_call: TRBV10-3
clone_size: NA

cdr3_aa: CASSATSGGAHEQYF
cdr3_nt: TGCGCCAGCAGCGCTACTAGCGGGGGGGCCCACGAGCAGTACTTC
j_call: TRBJ2-7
d_call: TRBD2
v_call: TRBV5-1
clone_size: NA

cdr3_aa: CASSLAGQGGYEQYF
cdr3_nt: TGTGCCAGCAGCCTAGCGGGACAGGGCGGGTACGAGCAGTACTTC
j_call: TRBJ2-7
d_call: NA
v_call: TRBV7-2
clone_size: few

cdr3_aa: CASSLTVSSPLHF
cdr3_nt: TGTGCCAGCAGCTTAACAGTTTCTTCACCCCTCCACTTT
j_call: TRBJ1-6
d_call: NA
v_call: TRBV7-9
clone_size: NA

cdr3_aa: CASSRINSRGTEAFF
cdr3_nt: TGTGCCAGCAGCAGGATAAACAGCCGAGGGACTGAAGCTTTCTTT
j_call: TRBJ1-1
d_call: NA
v_call: TRBV7-8
clone_size: NA

cdr3_aa: CASSLGTEGYF
cdr3_nt: TGTGCCAGCAGCTTAGGGACAGAAGGGTACTTC
j_call: TRBJ2-7
d_call: NA
v_call: TRBV7-2
clone_size: NA

cdr3_aa: CASSPPTGVSTDTQYF
cdr3_nt: TGTGCCAGCAGCCCCCCGACAGGGGTTAGCACAGATACGCAGTATTTT
j_call: TRBJ2-3
d_call: TRBD1
v_call: TRBV7-2
clone_size: NA

cdr3_aa: CASSPDGAGELFF
cdr3_nt: TGTGCCAGCAGTCCGGACGGGGCCGGGGAGCTGTTTTTT
j_call: TRBJ2-2
d_call: NA
v_call: TRBV7-9
clone_size: NA

cdr3_aa: CASSFAGNSTDTQYF
cdr3_nt: TGTGCCAGCAGCTTTGCGGGGAATAGCACAGATACGCAGTATTTT
j_call: TRBJ2-3
d_call: NA
v_call: TRBV5-6
clone_size: once

cdr3_aa: CASSTKTVGFSNQPQHF
cdr3_nt: TGTGCCAGTAGTACGAAGACAGTGGGCTTTAGCAATCAGCCCCAGCATTTT
j_call: TRBJ1-5
d_call: NA
v_call: TRBV19
clone_size: NA

cdr3_aa: CASWDRASSSGNTIYF
cdr3_nt: TGTGCCAGCTGGGACAGGGCGTCTAGCTCTGGAAACACCATATATTTT
j_call: TRBJ1-3
d_call: TRBD1
v_call: TRBV28
clone_size: NA

cdr3_aa: CASSPPNAEGYEQYF
cdr3_nt: TGTGCCAGCTCACCACCGAACGCGGAGGGCTACGAGCAGTACTTC
j_call: TRBJ2-7
d_call: NA
v_call: TRBV18
clone_size: NA

cdr3_aa: CASSPLPRDSHYEQYF
cdr3_nt: TGTGCCAGCAGCCCTTTGCCCCGGGACAGCCACTACGAGCAGTACTTC
j_call: TRBJ2-7
d_call: TRBD1
v_call: TRBV4-2
clone_size: NA

cdr3_aa: CAISQDRGPVEKLFF
cdr3_nt: TGTGCCATCAGTCAGGACAGGGGGCCTGTTGAAAAACTGTTTTTT
j_call: TRBJ1-4
d_call: TRBD1
v_call: TRBV10-3
clone_size: NA

cdr3_aa: CASSDLQGAQPQHF
cdr3_nt: TGTGCCAGCAGTGACCTACAGGGGGCCCAGCCCCAGCATTTT
j_call: TRBJ1-5
d_call: TRBD1
v_call: TRBV2
clone_size: NA

cdr3_aa: CASSLQRGANTGELFF
cdr3_nt: TGTGCCAGCAGCTTGCAGCGGGGGGCCAACACCGGGGAGCTGTTTTTT
j_call: TRBJ2-2
d_call: TRBD2
v_call: TRBV5-4
clone_size: NA

cdr3_aa: CASSPSRGQGGDTQYF
cdr3_nt: TGTGCCAGCAGCCCCTCAAGGGGACAGGGCGGCGATACGCAGTATTTT
j_call: TRBJ2-3
d_call: TRBD1
v_call: TRBV6-4
clone_size: medium-sized

cdr3_aa: CASSEMARGNQPQHF
cdr3_nt: TGTGCCAGCAGTGAAATGGCCAGGGGGAATCAGCCCCAGCATTTT
j_call: TRBJ1-5
d_call: TRBD1
v_call: TRBV2
clone_size: once

cdr3_aa: CASSPQGGGREYEQYF
cdr3_nt: TGTGCCAGCAGCCCGCAAGGGGGGGGCAGAGAGTACGAGCAGTACTTC
j_call: TRBJ2-7
d_call: NA
v_call: TRBV4-2
clone_size: NA

cdr3_aa: CASSLNAGDSYEQYF
cdr3_nt: TGCGCCAGCAGCTTGAACGCCGGGGACTCCTACGAGCAGTACTTC
j_call: TRBJ2-7
d_call: NA
v_call: TRBV5-1
clone_size: once

cdr3_aa: CSVARGGVFRGMNTEAFF
cdr3_nt: TGCAGCGTTGCGAGAGGGGGAGTTTTTCGGGGCATGAACACTGAAGCTTTCTTT
j_call: TRBJ1-1
d_call: NA
v_call: TRBV29-1
clone_size: NA

cdr3_aa: CASSKRLDEKLFF
cdr3_nt: TGTGCCAGTAGTAAGCGGCTGGATGAAAAACTGTTTTTT
j_call: TRBJ1-4
d_call: NA
v_call: TRBV19
clone_size: NA

cdr3_aa: CASSIQVTGELFF
cdr3_nt: TGTGCCAGCAGCATACAGGTTACCGGGGAGCTGTTTTTT
j_call: TRBJ2-2
d_call: NA
v_call: TRBV7-9
clone_size: NA

cdr3_aa: CASSWLVNPSGTYSYEQYF
cdr3_nt: TGTGCCAGCAGCTGGCTAGTTAACCCCTCCGGGACTTATTCCTACGAGCAGTACTTC
j_call: TRBJ2-7
d_call: NA
v_call: TRBV5-6
clone_size: NA

cdr3_aa: CASRLAGGWETQYF
cdr3_nt: TGTGCCAGCAGACTAGCGGGGGGCTGGGAGACCCAGTACTTC
j_call: TRBJ2-5
d_call: TRBD2
v_call: TRBV7-9
clone_size: few

cdr3_aa: CASSSRDTNTDTQYF
cdr3_nt: TGTGCCAGCAGCTCCCGGGACACCAACACAGATACGCAGTATTTT
j_call: TRBJ2-3
d_call: NA
v_call: TRBV13
clone_size: NA

cdr3_aa: CASKPPRAYEQYF
cdr3_nt: TGCGCCAGCAAGCCCCCCAGGGCCTACGAGCAGTACTTC
j_call: TRBJ2-7
d_call: NA
v_call: TRBV5-1
clone_size: NA

cdr3_aa: CASSPAGQGDTEAFF
cdr3_nt: TGTGCCAGCAGCCCAGCAGGACAGGGGGACACTGAAGCTTTCTTT
j_call: TRBJ1-1
d_call: TRBD1
v_call: TRBV13
clone_size: once

cdr3_aa: CASSLVGRDSPLHF
cdr3_nt: TGTGCCAGCAGCCTGGTCGGGAGGGATTCACCCCTCCACTTT
j_call: TRBJ1-6
d_call: NA
v_call: TRBV14
clone_size: few